A selection of T cell receptor beta chains follows, all from one sample in a study of blood T cell repertoires in COVID-19. Produced via immunoSEQ multiplex PCR; TCRdb's table is partial and in-frame only. In the table there are roughly 300,000 clones, approximately 80% of which are singletons. The sample comprised peripheral blood. All receptors derive from a woman aged 60-75 years with active or convalescent COVID-19. CDR3s include the opening cysteine and the closing phenylalanine or tryptophan. The D gene is left open where the match is weak. Expanded clones get a size class; other rows say once, few or many, or leave the size out.

d_gene	j_gene	abundance	v_gene	CDR3aa	CDR3nt
NA	TRBJ2-1	NA	TRBV15	CATSRDFAGPYNEQFF	TGTGCCACCAGCAGAGATTTTGCGGGTCCCTACAATGAGCAGTTCTTC
NA	TRBJ1-3	NA	TRBV19	CASSMTGRVSGNTIYF	TGTGCCAGTAGTATGACAGGAAGAGTCTCTGGAAACACCATATATTTT
TRBD1	TRBJ2-7	NA	TRBV18	CASSPRTGTYEQYF	TGTGCCAGCTCACCACGGACAGGCACCTACGAGCAGTACTTC
NA	TRBJ2-2	NA	TRBV30	CAWSVLGRRNTGELFF	TGTGCCTGGAGTGTTTTGGGGCGCAGAAACACCGGGGAGCTGTTTTTT
NA	TRBJ2-3	NA	TRBV27	CASSFRTDTDTQYF	TGTGCCAGCAGTTTCCGGACAGACACAGATACGCAGTATTTT
TRBD1	TRBJ1-1	NA	TRBV27	CASSRGTGGTTEAFF	TGTGCCAGCAGTCGAGGGACAGGGGGCACCACTGAAGCTTTCTTT
TRBD1	TRBJ1-4	NA	TRBV6-5	CASSYAGGTGDEKLFF	TGTGCCAGCAGTTACGCAGGGGGGACAGGGGATGAAAAACTGTTTTTT
NA	TRBJ2-7	NA	TRBV6-6	CASTGNEQYF	TGTGCCAGCACGGGGAACGAGCAGTACTTC
TRBD2	TRBJ2-5	once	TRBV5-1	CASSFALGGAQETQYF	TGCGCCAGCAGCTTCGCTCTCGGGGGGGCCCAAGAGACCCAGTACTTC
NA	TRBJ2-7	NA	TRBV6-5	CASSLQGFSYEQYF	TGTGCCAGCAGTTTACAGGGATTTTCCTACGAGCAGTACTTC
NA	TRBJ2-5	NA	TRBV7-9	CASSSPLGPKEETQYF	TGTGCCAGCAGCTCGCCCCTCGGTCCTAAAGAAGAGACCCAGTACTTC
TRBD1	TRBJ1-1	NA	TRBV4-2	CASSQEDRGEAFF	TGTGCCAGCAGCCAGGAAGACAGGGGTGAAGCTTTCTTT
TRBD2	TRBJ2-1	once	TRBV6-2/TRBV6-3	CASSLTSGAYNEQFF	TGTGCCAGCAGTCTAACTAGCGGGGCCTACAATGAGCAGTTCTTC
NA	TRBJ2-2	NA	TRBV11-1	CASSLQGPNTGELFF	TGTGCCAGCAGCTTACAGGGGCCGAACACCGGGGAGCTGTTTTTT
NA	TRBJ2-1	few	TRBV18	CASSPLKRSSSYNEQFF	TGTGCCAGCTCACCACTCAAGCGGTCTAGCTCCTACAATGAGCAGTTCTTC
NA	TRBJ2-5	once	TRBV25-1	CASLGALPQETQYF	TGTGCCAGTTTGGGGGCACTACCCCAAGAGACCCAGTACTTC
NA	TRBJ2-3	NA	TRBV29-1	CSVEEVGGSTDTQYF	TGCAGCGTTGAAGAAGTCGGCGGGAGCACAGATACGCAGTATTTT
TRBD1	TRBJ1-2	NA	TRBV6-5	CASSTQPRTGDGYTF	TGTGCCAGCAGTACACAACCCCGTACAGGGGATGGCTACACCTTC
TRBD1	TRBJ2-7	NA	TRBV6-5	CASRMDRARNYEQYF	TGTGCCAGCAGAATGGACAGGGCCCGAAACTACGAGCAGTACTTC
NA	TRBJ1-2	once	TRBV7-9	CASSLGQAAANYGYTF	TGTGCCAGCAGCTTGGGTCAGGCAGCTGCTAACTATGGCTACACCTTC
NA	TRBJ1-1	NA	TRBV24-1	CATSDGNWDNEAFF	TGTGCCACCAGTGATGGAAATTGGGACAATGAAGCTTTCTTT
NA	TRBJ1-5	NA	TRBV18	CASSPGASTSNQPQHF	TGTGCCAGCTCACCAGGGGCATCTACTAGCAATCAGCCCCAGCATTTT
NA	TRBJ1-6	NA	TRBV27	CASSLGVRGDSPLHF	TGTGCCAGCAGTTTAGGCGTCCGGGGGGATTCACCCCTCCACTTT
TRBD1	TRBJ1-3	NA	TRBV19	CASIGGGYLPGYTIYF	TGTGCCAGTATTGGAGGGGGCTACCTCCCGGGATACACCATATATTTT